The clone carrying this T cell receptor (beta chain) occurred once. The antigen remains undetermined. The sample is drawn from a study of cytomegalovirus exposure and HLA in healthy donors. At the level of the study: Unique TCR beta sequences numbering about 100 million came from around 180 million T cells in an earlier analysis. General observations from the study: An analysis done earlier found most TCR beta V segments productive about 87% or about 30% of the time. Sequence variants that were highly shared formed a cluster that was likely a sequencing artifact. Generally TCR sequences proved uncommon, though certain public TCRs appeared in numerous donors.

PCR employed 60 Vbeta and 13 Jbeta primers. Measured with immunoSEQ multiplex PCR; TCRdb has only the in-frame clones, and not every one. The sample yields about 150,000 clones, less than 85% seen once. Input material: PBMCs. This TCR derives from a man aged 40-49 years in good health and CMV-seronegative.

CDR3 protein: CASSSAGSRSTDTQYF. CDR3 DNA: TGTGCCAGCAGCTCTGCAGGGTCCAGGAGCACAGATACGCAGTATTTT. The chain has TRBV5-4 and TRBJ2-3; D may be TRBD1 (5 bases). With 3 bases removed from V and 0 bases from J, the gap between germline ends came to 14 bases. The CDR3 is 16 amino acids. The germline V gene has CDR1 SGHNT and CDR2 YYREEE (reference sequence).